The 27 T cell receptor beta chains given below trace back to one sample, sequenced in a study of OX40 agonist ivuxolimab in advanced cancers. The table came from immunoSEQ multiplex PCR; TCRdb's copy has only in-frame clones and leaves some out. The table has tens of thousands of clones, approximately 86% seen once. Sequenced material: CD4+ or CD8+ T cells sorted from blood, taken in a trial of the OX40 agonist ivuxolimab. Source of these receptors: an adult with an advanced solid tumor such as melanoma, head and neck, liver or kidney cancer.

This sequence joins TRBV27 and TRBJ2-7, with D tentatively TRBD1 (6 bases). Trimming pared 3 bases from V and 2 bases from J, leaving 8 bases between. The CDR3 extends over 13 amino acids. In germline, CDR1 is MNHEY, CDR2 SMNVEV (reference sequence). Written as DNA, the CDR3 is TGTGCCAGCAGTTTTGAGGGGGCCTACGAGCAGTACTTC. It translates to CASSFEGAYEQYF.

The CDR3 region has the DNA TGTGCCAGCAGCCGCCCGGCGGCTAGCGGTTCCTACGAGCAGTACTTC. Translating it yields CASSRPAASGSYEQYF. The genes are TRBV5-4 and TRBJ2-7, with 7 bases that match TRBD2. There are 16 residues in the CDR3. Trimming took 4 bases from V and 1 from J; bases not matched to a gene: 11. Germline lookup yields CDR1 SGHNT and CDR2 YYREEE (reference sequence).

Comments on this clone: The junction departs from the called germline gene at one end, perhaps through a read error. The rearrangement uses TRBV7-7 and TRBJ2-5; TRBD2 matches 7 bases. Germline lookup yields CDR1 SSHAT and CDR2 FNYEAQ (reference sequence). The CDR3 sequence is 16 residues long. The CDR3 loop is CASSEEGTTGGETQYF. The CDR3 nucleotides read TGTGCTAGCAGCGAGGAGGGGACTACTGGCGGAGAGACCCAGTACTTC.

V usage is TRBV2 and J usage is TRBJ2-5; 7 nucleotides match TRBD1. The J call is in doubt because the DNA end fits TRBJ2-7 better. Germline assignment: CDR1 SNHLY and CDR2 FYNNEI. The CDR3 is 13 residues long. The CDR3 DNA reads as TGTGCCAGCAGGGGGGACAGATCCTACGAGCAGTACTTC. Translating gives CASRGDRSYEQYF.

The chain carries TRBV21-1 and TRBJ2-2; the D call TRBD2 from the table was never checked on the DNA. TRBV21-1 counts as a pseudogene. This CDR3 contains 15 residues. The CDR3 protein is CASTRAGAHTGELFF. The CDR3 coding sequence is TGTGCCAGCACCCGAGCGGGGGCGCATACCGGGGAGCTGTTTTTT.

This chain joins TRBV14 and TRBJ2-7; TRBD1 is a possible D gene (6 bases). The CDR3 is made up of 14 amino acids. Trimming cost V 5 bases and J 2 bases, with 13 bases left between them. Germline V CDR1 and CDR2: SGHDN, FVKESK. The CDR3 region is CASSEGQPPYEQYF. The CDR3 nucleotides are TGTGCCAGCAGCGAAGGACAGCCCCCCTACGAGCAGTACTTC.

This clone was seen only a few times. The chain recombines TRBV6-5 with TRBJ2-7, with D perhaps TRBD2 (6 bases). This CDR3 has 14 residues. V was shortened by 5 bases and J by 4 bases, with 15 bases between the two germline ends. From germline, CDR1 is MNHEY and CDR2 SVGAGI. CDR3 bases: TGTGCCAGCAGTCTCCCGGGACTCCGTTACGAGCAGTACTTC. Residues: CASSLPGLRYEQYF.

The chain couples TRBV4-2 to TRBJ1-5; 7 positions match TRBD1. V shed 0 bases and J 5 bases; nucleotides not matched to a gene: 7. Germline V gives CDR1 LGHNA, CDR2 YNFKEQ. This CDR3 spans 16 amino acids. For the CDR3, the DNA is TGTGCCAGCAGCCAAGAAGGAGGGGGCGGTGATCAGCCCCAGCATTTT. As protein: CASSQEGGGGDQPQHF.

The rearrangement joins TRBV27 to TRBJ2-7; D gene ambiguous. In germline, CDR1 is MNHEY, CDR2 SMNVEV (reference sequence). This CDR3 has 12 residues. V lost 5 bases and J lost 6, with 11 bases in between. Written as DNA, the CDR3 is TGTGCCAGCAGTCCAAACCTCCGCGAGCAGTACTTC. It codes for CASSPNLREQYF.

This rearrangement joins TRBV5-6 to TRBJ2-7; D call uncertain. V was trimmed by 2 bases and J by 2 bases, leaving 8 bases between them. CDR3 length equals 13 residues. CDR1 and CDR2 from the germline V gene are SGHDT and YYEEEE. CDR3 in amino acids: CASSLTVTYEQYF. DNA for the CDR3: TGTGCCAGCAGCTTAACCGTTACCTACGAGCAGTACTTC.

The rearrangement joins TRBV5-1 to TRBJ2-1; a possible D gene is TRBD1 (5 bases). Looked up from germline, CDR1 is SGHRS and CDR2 is YFSETQ. V was trimmed by 0 bases and J by 7 bases, leaving 5 bases between them. This CDR3 is 12 amino acids long. As DNA, the CDR3 is TGCGCCAGCAGCTTGGACAGGAATGAGCAGTTCTTC. This codes for CASSLDRNEQFF. The full variable domain, in which reference TRBV5-1 and TRBJ2-1 provide the parts outside the CDR3, is KAGVTQTPRYLIKTRGQQVTLSCSPISGHRSVSWYQQTPGQGLQFLFEYFSETQRNKGNFPGRFSGRQFSNSRSEMNVSTLELGDSALYLCASSLDRNEQFFGPGTRLTVL.

The rearrangement uses TRBV27 and TRBJ2-7; D might be TRBD2 (5 bases). This CDR3 has 15 residues. Germline V CDR1 and CDR2: MNHEY, SMNVEV (reference sequence). V shed 5 bases and J shed 0 bases, with 14 bases lying between them. CDR3 in amino acids: CASSGRGISSYEQYF. The CDR3 DNA is TGTGCCAGCAGTGGCAGAGGGATAAGCTCCTACGAGCAGTACTTC.

The chain employs TRBV20-1 and TRBJ1-5; no clear D. The V and J ends lost 2 bases and 6 bases respectively, with 2 bases between them. Germline loops: CDR1 DFQATT, CDR2 SNEGSKA (reference sequence). This CDR3 has 10 residues. The CDR3 DNA reads as TGCAGTGCTAGATTTCAGCCCCAGCATTTT. It encodes CSARFQPQHF.

The J gene is TRBJ1-1, the V gene TRBV5-4, with D maybe TRBD1 (6 bases). The CDR3 length is 14 residues. Trimming took off 4 bases at V and 5 bases at J, with 15 bases between the two ends. The germline gives CDR1 SGHNT, CDR2 YYREEE (reference sequence). The CDR3: CASSTRTVGTEAFF. The CDR3 region has the DNA TGTGCCAGCAGCACCCGGACAGTCGGGACTGAAGCTTTCTTT. The variable domain in full, with the rest retrieved from reference TRBV5-4 and TRBJ1-1, is ETGVTQSPTHLIKTRGQQVTLRCSSQSGHNTVSWYQQALGQGPQFIFQYYREEENGRGNFPPRFSGLQFPNYSSELNVNALELDDSALYLCASSTRTVGTEAFFGQGTRLTVV.

The chain is built from TRBV5-6 and TRBJ2-3, with D possibly being TRBD2 (6 bases). Germline-derived CDR1 and CDR2 are SGHDT and YYEEEE. This CDR3 is 15 amino acids long. V was trimmed by 0 bases and J by 2 bases, leaving 10 bases between them. This CDR3 is CASSLEGGTTDTQYF. Here the CDR3 DNA reads TGTGCCAGCAGCTTGGAGGGAGGAACCACAGATACGCAGTATTTT. The whole variable domain, remainder taken from reference TRBV5-6 and TRBJ2-3, is DAGVTQSPTHLIKTRGQQVTLRCSPKSGHDTVSWYQQALGQGPQFIFQYYEEEERQRGNFPDRFSGHQFPNYSSELNVNALLLGDSALYLCASSLEGGTTDTQYFGPGTRLTVL.

This rearrangement joins TRBV25-1 to TRBJ1-1, with a possible D match to TRBD1 (6 bases). CDR3 length: 14 amino acids. V lost 6 bases, J lost 0 bases, and 11 bases lay in between. From germline, CDR1 is MGHDK and CDR2 SYGVNS. The CDR3 DNA reads TGTGCCAGCAGAGAGAGGACAGTGAACACTGAAGCTTTCTTT. This gives the protein CASRERTVNTEAFF.

The chain couples TRBV9 to TRBJ2-7; 10 bases line up with TRBD2. The ends lost 0 bases at V and 5 bases at J; junction bases unmatched: 2. Per the germline V gene, CDR1 is SGDLS and CDR2 is YYNGEE. This CDR3 contains 14 residues. CDR3 residues: CASSVGLAGDEQYF. The CDR3, as DNA: TGTGCCAGCAGCGTAGGGCTAGCGGGAGACGAGCAGTACTTC.

This CDR3 is CASSETGNNQPQHF. CDR3 nucleotide sequence: TGTGCCAGCAGCGAGACAGGGAACAATCAGCCCCAGCATTTT. The V and J genes are TRBV6-1 and TRBJ1-5, with 7 bases fitting TRBD1. In germline, CDR1 is MNHNS, CDR2 SASEGT. V gave up 6 bases and J gave up 3 bases; unmatched junction bases: 5. There are 14 residues in the CDR3.

This clone was counted only a few times. The chain is built from TRBV5-5 and TRBJ2-1; 8 bases line up with TRBD2. Germline assignment: CDR1 SGHKS and CDR2 YYEKEE (reference sequence). The CDR3 sequence is 17 residues long. Unmatched junction bases numbered 11, after V lost 1 base and J lost 5 bases. CDR3: CASSLSPLGTRNNEQFF. The CDR3 bases are TGTGCCAGCAGCTTGAGCCCTCTAGGGACTAGAAACAATGAGCAGTTCTTC.

The rearrangement uses TRBV7-3 and TRBJ2-1; maybe TRBD2 (6 bases). This CDR3 is 13 amino acids long. CDR1 and CDR2 (germline): SGHTA, FQGTGA. Trimming took off 1 base at V and 9 bases at J, with 10 bases between the two ends. The CDR3 nucleotides are TGTGCCAGCAGCTTAATTGGGGGAGGTGAGCAGTTCTTC. This sequence encodes CASSLIGGGEQFF.

The J gene is TRBJ1-1, the V gene TRBV7-9, with 9 bases matching TRBD1. CDR3 length: 19 amino acids. The junction had 16 bases not matched to a gene; V was cut back by 1 base and J by 4 bases. Germline-derived CDR1 and CDR2 are SEHNR and FQNEAQ (reference sequence). In DNA form, the CDR3 reads TGTGCCAGCAGCTTAGTGTCCTACCGGGACAGGGTTGTGGGCACTGAAGCTTTCTTT. Amino acids: CASSLVSYRDRVVGTEAFF.

V usage is TRBV4-1 and J usage is TRBJ1-3; tentative D call: TRBD1 (5 bases). V lost 2 bases and J 4 bases, leaving 15 bases between the germline ends. This CDR3 region has 16 residues. In germline, CDR1 is MGHRA, CDR2 YSYEKL. In DNA, the CDR3 is TGCGCCAGCAGCCAATCCTCAGGGCCAGCGGGAAACACCATATATTTT. Its translation is CASSQSSGPAGNTIYF.

The rearrangement joins TRBV6-4 to TRBJ1-5; D gene ambiguous. Germline loops: CDR1 MRHNA, CDR2 SNTAGT. V dropped 8 bases and J dropped 6 bases, with 17 bases sitting between them. The CDR3 covers 14 residues. The CDR3 here is CASVAKGRVQPQHF. The DNA for the CDR3 is TGTGCCAGCGTAGCAAAAGGACGAGTTCAGCCCCAGCATTTT.

The chain combines TRBV11-3 with TRBJ2-1; TRBD2 aligns across 9 bases. This CDR3 has 15 amino acids. Germline V gene lookup returns CDR1 SGHNT and CDR2 YENEEA. Trimming cost V 5 bases and J 5 bases; bases outside gene matches: 7. CDR3 nucleotide sequence: TGTGCCAGCAGCCAACGGACTAGCGCCAACAATGAGCAGTTCTTC. Translating it yields CASSQRTSANNEQFF.

This clone has just a few counts. The chain links TRBV4-1 to TRBJ1-2; D gene uncertain. Germline V gene lookup returns CDR1 MGHRA and CDR2 YSYEKL. The CDR3 is 17 residues long. V was clipped by 3 bases and J by 0 bases, with 17 bases between them. Here the CDR3 DNA reads TGCGCCAGCAGCCAGGTCGATATGGGCTTCACTAACTATGGCTACACCTTC. Protein sequence: CASSQVDMGFTNYGYTF.

The V and J genes are TRBV9 and TRBJ2-7, with D tentatively TRBD2 (6 bases). Germline assignment: CDR1 SGDLS and CDR2 YYNGEE. This CDR3 spans 12 amino acids. Trimming left V 3 bases short and J 5 bases short, with 9 bases between. The CDR3, as DNA: TGTGCCAGCAGCGGACTAGTCAACGAGCAGTACTTC. As protein: CASSGLVNEQYF.

The chain is built from TRBV28 and TRBJ2-3; 7 positions match TRBD2. The CDR3 length is 17 residues. The germline CDR1 and CDR2 sequences are MDHEN and SYDVKM. V shed 5 bases and J 6 bases; nucleotides not matched to a gene: 17. CDR3 in amino acids: CASSPPSAGSFTDTQYF. In nucleotides, the CDR3 is TGTGCCAGCAGTCCCCCGTCAGCGGGATCTTTTACGGATACGCAGTATTTT.